This T cell receptor (beta chain) appears in the sequencing data of a study of OX40 agonist ivuxolimab in advanced cancers. General observations from the study: Clonal expansion was seen in CD4+ and CD8+ blood T cells by week 6 at 0.1 to 3.0 mg/kg.

TCRdb's copy holds only in-frame clones and misses some; the assay was immunoSEQ multiplex PCR. The table has tens of thousands of clones, approximately 80% seen once. Germline values: CDR1 WNHNN, CDR2 SYGVQD (reference sequence). With 2 bases clipped from V and 0 bases from J, the junction kept 3 bases outside the gene matches. CDR3 length equals 16 residues. Turning to this clone: Its matching antigen is unknown.

The clonotype comes from an adult with an advanced solid tumor such as melanoma, head and neck, liver or kidney cancer. Sequencing was performed on CD4+ or CD8+ T cells sorted from blood, taken in a trial of the OX40 agonist ivuxolimab. The chain links TRBV10-1 to TRBJ2-1, with TRBD1 matching over 8 bases. CDR3 residues: CASSEQGANSYNEQFF. In DNA form, the CDR3 reads TGCGCCAGCAGTGAGCAGGGGGCTAACTCCTACAATGAGCAGTTCTTC.